The T cell receptor (beta chain) described here comes from a study of CD8 T cells in Susac syndrome (dated by TCRdb to the late 2010s). At the level of the whole study: Whether CD8+ T cell activation and differentiation in Susac syndrome was antigen driven was tested using repertoire sequencing.

On this clonotype: Its binding antigen is unknown. Per-base quality was not reported, and no clone a single base away is much larger than it.

RNA was extracted using the RNeasy kit, and roughly 0.5 to 1 microgram was reverse transcribed with random hexamers. The immunoSEQ multiplex PCR assay, which covers 54 Vbeta and 13 Jbeta segments, was used to amplify TCR beta CDR3 regions. To correct PCR amplification bias, a synthetic template baseline was used for both primer optimization and computational correction. In the authors' own workflow: Reads were annotated to V, D and J genes per IMGT and analyzed with immunoSEQ Analyzer, keeping only productive sequences. Clonality was calculated as one minus the Shannon entropy normalized by log2 of the number of productive unique sequences. For each patient and control, public and private clones were evaluated within the 100 most prevalent clones. Susac-specific clones were defined as absent from healthy and MS cohorts, over a thousand published viral clones and other ImmuneACCESS disease sequences. TCRdb trimmed public reads at Q25 via fastp, called clones via MiXCR and kept in-frame beta chains. Under each unique CDR3 protein, matching rows form one entry showing the most common genes and DNA. V and J calls and clone size were set by TCRdb, not the authors. For this sample there are some 190,000 distinct CDR3 sequences; under 97% appear just once. About 0.093% of the sample comes from the top ten.

The research as a whole found: The number of individuals in the TCR sequencing and HLA analysis was acknowledged as relatively small.

Peripheral blood CD8+ and CD4+ T cells from healthy donors, Susac syndrome patients and multiple sclerosis patients were profiled using high-throughput TCR beta sequencing. The multiple sclerosis controls were treatment-naive patients whose relapsing-remitting disease, either stable or active, fulfilled the revised McDonald criteria. Bulk CD8+ and CD4+ T cells were purified magnetically by negative isolation, whereas CD8+ TEMRA cells were enriched by FACS. Blood was drawn into EDTA tubes, processed within 24 hours, and PBMCs were isolated by density gradient centrifugation. PBMCs destined for TCR sequencing were cryopreserved in liquid nitrogen and later thawed in a 37 °C water bath. The sorted or isolated CD4+, CD8+ and CD8+ TEMRA cells had a purity of 90% or higher. Per the germline V gene, SGHDN is the CDR1 and FVKESK is the CDR2. The junction shows trimming of 2 bases on V and 2 bases on J, plus 12 bases between the germline ends. The cysteine opens and the phenylalanine closes a CDR3 of 16 amino acids. Of all the DNA, just the CDR3 is kept, 48 bases in frame from base 1.

Sequencing was performed on CD4+ T cells from PBMCs. The V and J genes are TRBV14 and TRBJ2-2, with TRBD1 as a weak D call on 5 bases. This TCR was recovered from a human donor with multiple sclerosis. In nucleotide form, the sequence is TGTGCCAGCAGCCAAACAGGACGGCGAAACACCGGGGAGCTGTTTTTT. This codes for CASSQTGRRNTGELFF.